A selection of T cell receptor beta chains follows, all from one sample in a study of early T cells in non-severe SARS-CoV-2 infection. TCRdb independently ran MiXCR on the 5' RACE reads; one entry per CDR3 protein. The sample lists about 48,000 distinct CDR3 sequences; 7.7% were seen once. The sequencing sample was made of whole blood. The receptors were sampled from an adult who was a healthcare worker with PCR-confirmed SARS-CoV-2 infection or an uninfected control (not recorded which). The CDR3 runs from the conserved cysteine through the conserved F or W. A D gene is named only where the DNA matches it firmly. For some rows the clone size is stated as once, few or many, or as a class when expanded; others skip it.

>.|TRBV4-3|TRBJ1-6|18|TRBD1
CASSREGQGQGYNSPLHF
TGCGCCAGCAGCCGTGAAGGACAGGGTCAGGGGTATAATTCACCCCTCCACTTT
>many|TRBV11-2|TRBJ2-2|14|.
CASRDTTNTGELFF
TGTGCCAGCAGAGACACCACGAACACCGGGGAGCTGTTTTTT
>many|TRBV7-9|TRBJ1-1|13|.
CASSLVGNTEAFF
TGTGCCAGCAGCTTAGTTGGGAACACTGAAGCTTTCTTT
>many|TRBV12-3/TRBV12-4|TRBJ1-4|15|.
CASSSRTVAREKLFF
TGTGCCAGCAGTTCCAGGACAGTTGCCCGTGAAAAACTGTTTTTT
>many|TRBV5-1|TRBJ2-2|12|.
CASSLDAGELFF
TGCGCCAGCAGCCTGGACGCCGGGGAGCTGTTTTTT
>many|TRBV12-3/TRBV12-4|TRBJ2-6|15|.
CASSFLVSGANVLTF
TGTGCCAGCAGTTTCCTCGTTTCTGGGGCCAACGTCCTGACTTTC
>few|TRBV30|TRBJ2-5|12|.
CAWSEAGETQYF
TGTGCCTGGAGTGAGGCAGGGGAGACCCAGTACTTC
>.|TRBV12-3/TRBV12-4|TRBJ2-4|17|TRBD1
CSSSLSARGIAKNIQYF
TGTTCCAGCAGTTTAAGCGCCAGGGGGATAGCCAAAAACATTCAGTACTTC
>.|TRBV4-3|TRBJ2-7|15|TRBD1
CASSQKTGVSYEQYF
TGCGCCAGCAGCCAGAAGACAGGGGTCTCCTACGAGCAGTACTTC
>many|TRBV5-5|TRBJ1-4|12|.
CASSLAGEKLFF
TGTGCCAGCAGCTTGGCCGGGGAAAAACTGTTTTTT
>few|TRBV28|TRBJ2-3|14|TRBD2
CASSSSTSPDTQYF
TGTGCCAGCAGTTCCTCGACTAGCCCAGATACGCAGTATTTT
>.|TRBV7-2|TRBJ2-2|15|.
CASSPPGTVTGELFF
TGTGCCAGCAGCCCTCCCGGGACGGTTACCGGGGAGCTGTTTTTT
>few|TRBV7-8|TRBJ2-2|14|.
CASSPLGDTGELFF
TGTGCCAGCAGCCCCCTGGGTGACACCGGGGAGCTGTTTTTT
>many|TRBV30|TRBJ1-1|12|.
CAWRSSDTEAFF
TGTGCCTGGCGCTCCTCGGACACTGAAGCTTTCTTT
>many|TRBV6-5|TRBJ2-7|15|.
CASSYTPRGAYEQYF
TGTGCCAGCAGTTACACACCCAGGGGAGCCTACGAGCAGTACTTC
>many|TRBV20-1|TRBJ2-7|13|.
CSASSRATYEQYF
TGCAGTGCTAGTAGCAGGGCTACCTACGAGCAGTACTTC
>.|TRBV20-1|TRBJ2-3|16|TRBD1
CSARDIGRGLADTQYF
TGCAGTGCTAGAGATATCGGTAGGGGGCTGGCAGATACGCAGTATTTT
>.|TRBV10-3|TRBJ2-1|15|TRBD2
CATAGTSGGWDEQFF
TGTGCCACCGCCGGGACTAGCGGGGGGTGGGATGAGCAGTTCTTC
>many|TRBV11-1|TRBJ2-3|19|TRBD2
CASSLGRGAGALYTDTQYF
TGTGCCAGCAGCTTAGGAAGAGGAGCGGGGGCCCTATACACAGATACGCAGTATTTT
>many|TRBV20-1|TRBJ2-5|15|TRBD2
CSARDRLAGVETQYF
TGCAGTGCTAGAGATCGGCTAGCGGGGGTAGAGACCCAGTACTTC
>many|TRBV12-3/TRBV12-4|TRBJ1-3|15|.
CASSLGTASGNTIYF
TGTGCCAGCAGTCTCGGGACTGCGTCTGGAAACACCATATATTTT
>.|TRBV28|TRBJ2-3|15|TRBD2
CATLGSGGGTDTQYF
TGTGCCACATTAGGATCGGGGGGGGGCACAGATACGCAGTATTTT
>many|TRBV20-1|TRBJ1-1|14|.
CSAYRPKMNTEAFF
TGCAGTGCTTACAGACCCAAAATGAACACTGAAGCTTTCTTT
>.|TRBV6-1|TRBJ2-7|15|.
CASSELVRAIYEQYF
TGTGCCAGCAGTGAACTCGTTAGGGCTATCTACGAGCAGTACTTC
>few|TRBV5-6|TRBJ1-1|15|.
CASSFRAHTNTEAFF
TGTGCCAGCAGCTTCCGGGCACATACGAACACTGAAGCTTTCTTT
>many|TRBV20-1|TRBJ2-5|17|.
CSARDFTESSYQETQYF
TGCAGTGCTAGAGATTTTACGGAATCGAGCTACCAAGAGACCCAGTACTTC
>.|TRBV5-1|TRBJ2-5|14|.
CASSLDRSSETQYF
TGCGCCAGCAGCTTGGATAGGTCGAGTGAGACCCAGTACTTC